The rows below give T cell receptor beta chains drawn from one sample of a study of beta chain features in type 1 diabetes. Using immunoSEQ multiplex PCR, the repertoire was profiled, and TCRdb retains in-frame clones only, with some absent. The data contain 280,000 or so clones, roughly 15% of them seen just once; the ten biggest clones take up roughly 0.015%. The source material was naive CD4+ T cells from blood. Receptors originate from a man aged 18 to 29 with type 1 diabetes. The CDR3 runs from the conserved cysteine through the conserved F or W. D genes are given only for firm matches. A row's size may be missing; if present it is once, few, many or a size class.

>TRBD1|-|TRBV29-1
CSVARTGPNYGYTF
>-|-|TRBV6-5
CASSKRGPEQYF
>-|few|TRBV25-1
CASNQAGVDSSEQFF
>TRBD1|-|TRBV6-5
CASSLQGPDQPQHF
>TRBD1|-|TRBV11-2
CASTTRRGRYNEQFF
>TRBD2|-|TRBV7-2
CASSSAGGRWETQYF
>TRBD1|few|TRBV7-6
CASSLATDRGLFF
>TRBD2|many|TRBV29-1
CSVEPTSGVQQYF
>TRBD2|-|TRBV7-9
CASSLMGLAIDEQYF
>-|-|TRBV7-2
CASSSRRTPERSLETQYF
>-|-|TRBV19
CASSGGGGAGTEAFF
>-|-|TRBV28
CASLQGDYGYTF
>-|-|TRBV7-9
CASSLQGITEAFF
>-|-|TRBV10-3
CATLQEFNTEAFF
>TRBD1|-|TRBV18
CASSPVTGGYNEQYF
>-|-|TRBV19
CASSISAGRDNTGELFF
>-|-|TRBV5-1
CASSLVRLSQETQYF
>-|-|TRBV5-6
CASSLDSQETQYF
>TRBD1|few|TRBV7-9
CASSLARGQGDYNEQFF
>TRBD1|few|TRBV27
CASSQYQGGGYTF
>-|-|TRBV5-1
CASSGRQGTNTEAFF
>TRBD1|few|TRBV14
CASSQDYRGSNEKLFF
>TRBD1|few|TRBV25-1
CASTMTGTGSTGELFF
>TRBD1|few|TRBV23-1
CASTTGPTEAFF
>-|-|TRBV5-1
CASSLDPGVRGEAEAFF
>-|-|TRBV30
CAWNPARFRETQYF
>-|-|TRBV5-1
CASSFAGEQYF
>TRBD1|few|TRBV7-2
CASSQDRGIQYF
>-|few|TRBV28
CASSEVTGENTEAFF
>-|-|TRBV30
CAWSPLTGSPYNEQFF
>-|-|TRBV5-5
CASSPRVVADYEQYF
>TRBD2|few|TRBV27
CASSFSGVRGLAGGTDTQYF
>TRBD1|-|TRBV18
CASSPRDSLNTEAFF
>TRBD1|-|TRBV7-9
CASSLPQDRTSYGYTF
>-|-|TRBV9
CASSAIRGEYNEQFF
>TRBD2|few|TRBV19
CASSRASGYNEQFF
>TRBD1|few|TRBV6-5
CASRGQGYTF
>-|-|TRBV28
CASSWGDYEQYF
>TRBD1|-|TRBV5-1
CASVKTGGLAGELFF
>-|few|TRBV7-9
CASSQTWSEQYF